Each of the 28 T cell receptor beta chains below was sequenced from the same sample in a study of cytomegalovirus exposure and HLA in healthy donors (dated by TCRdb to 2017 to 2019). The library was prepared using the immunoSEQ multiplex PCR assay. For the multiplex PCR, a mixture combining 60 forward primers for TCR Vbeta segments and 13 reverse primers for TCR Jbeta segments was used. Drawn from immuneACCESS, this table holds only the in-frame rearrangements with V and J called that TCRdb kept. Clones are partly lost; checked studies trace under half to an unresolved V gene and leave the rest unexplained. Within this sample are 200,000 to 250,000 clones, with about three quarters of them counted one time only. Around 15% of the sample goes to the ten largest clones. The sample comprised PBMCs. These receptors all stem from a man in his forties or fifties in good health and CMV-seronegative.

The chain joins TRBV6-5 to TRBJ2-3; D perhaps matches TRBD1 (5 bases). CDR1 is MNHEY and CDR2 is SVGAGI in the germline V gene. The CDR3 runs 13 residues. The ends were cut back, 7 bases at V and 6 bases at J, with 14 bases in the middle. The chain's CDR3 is CASMGLPGDTQYF. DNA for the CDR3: TGTGCCAGCATGGGGCTCCCTGGGGATACGCAGTATTTT.

The CDR3 DNA reads as TGTGCCAGCAGTTACTCGGGGACAGGGACCTACGAGCAGTACTTC. Amino acid sequence: CASSYSGTGTYEQYF. The V and J genes are TRBV6-5 and TRBJ2-7; the match to TRBD1 covers 9 bases. The V gene's germline CDR1 is MNHEY and CDR2 SVGAGI. Unmatched junction bases numbered 2, after V lost 0 bases and J lost 2 bases. The length of the CDR3 is 15 residues.

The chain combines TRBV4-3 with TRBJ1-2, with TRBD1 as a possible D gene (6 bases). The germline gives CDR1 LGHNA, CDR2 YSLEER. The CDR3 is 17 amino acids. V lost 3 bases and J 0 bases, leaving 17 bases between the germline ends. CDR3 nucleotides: TGCGCCAGCAGCCAGTCCTCACGGGGGGCCCCTAACTATGGCTACACCTTC. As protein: CASSQSSRGAPNYGYTF.

The CDR3: CASSLNAGHGEQFF. The CDR3 bases are TGTGCCAGCAGTTTAAACGCAGGGCATGGTGAGCAGTTCTTC. V is TRBV28 and J is TRBJ2-1, with D tentatively TRBD1 (5 bases). V was pared by 2 bases and J by 9 bases, with 14 bases between. The length of the CDR3 is 14 residues. Per germline, CDR1 MDHEN and CDR2 SYDVKM.

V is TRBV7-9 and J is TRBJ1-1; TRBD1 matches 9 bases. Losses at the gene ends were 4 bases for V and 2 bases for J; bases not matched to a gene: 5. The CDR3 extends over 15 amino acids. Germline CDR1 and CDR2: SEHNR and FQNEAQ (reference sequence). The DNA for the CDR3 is TGTGCCAGCAGCTCGTCGGGACAGGGAAACACTGAAGCTTTCTTT. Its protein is CASSSSGQGNTEAFF.

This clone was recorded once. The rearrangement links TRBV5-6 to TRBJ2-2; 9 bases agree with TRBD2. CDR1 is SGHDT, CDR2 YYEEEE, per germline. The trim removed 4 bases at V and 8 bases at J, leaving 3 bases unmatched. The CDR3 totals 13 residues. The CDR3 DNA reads TGTGCCAGCAGCCGGACTAGCGTGGGGGAGCTGTTTTTT. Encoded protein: CASSRTSVGELFF.

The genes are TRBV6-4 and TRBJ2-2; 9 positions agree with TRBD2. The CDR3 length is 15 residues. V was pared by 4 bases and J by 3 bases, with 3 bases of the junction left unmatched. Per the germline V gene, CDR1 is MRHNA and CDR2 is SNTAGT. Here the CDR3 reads CASSALAGYTGELFF. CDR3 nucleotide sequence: TGTGCCAGCAGTGCTCTAGCGGGATACACCGGGGAGCTGTTTTTT.

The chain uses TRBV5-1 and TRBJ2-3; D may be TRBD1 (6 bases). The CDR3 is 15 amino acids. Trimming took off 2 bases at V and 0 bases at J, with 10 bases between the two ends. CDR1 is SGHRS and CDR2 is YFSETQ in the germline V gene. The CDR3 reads CASSLDRPSTDTQYF. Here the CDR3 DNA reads TGCGCCAGCAGCTTAGACAGGCCCAGCACAGATACGCAGTATTTT.

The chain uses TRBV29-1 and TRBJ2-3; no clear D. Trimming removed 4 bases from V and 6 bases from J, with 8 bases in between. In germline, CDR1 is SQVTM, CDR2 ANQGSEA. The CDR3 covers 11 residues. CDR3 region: CSVGERDTQYF. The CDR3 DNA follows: TGCAGCGTTGGCGAGAGGGATACGCAGTATTTT.

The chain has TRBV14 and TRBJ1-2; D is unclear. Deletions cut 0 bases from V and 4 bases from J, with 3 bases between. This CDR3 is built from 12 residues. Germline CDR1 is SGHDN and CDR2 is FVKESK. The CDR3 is CASSQEAYGYTF. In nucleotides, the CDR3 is TGTGCCAGCAGCCAAGAGGCCTATGGCTACACCTTC.

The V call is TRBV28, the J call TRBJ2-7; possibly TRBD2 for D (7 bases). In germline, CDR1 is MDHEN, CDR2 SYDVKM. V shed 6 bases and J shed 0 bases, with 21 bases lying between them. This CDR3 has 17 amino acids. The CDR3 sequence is CASRSGSGGPSSYEQYF. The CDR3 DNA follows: TGTGCCAGCAGGTCCGGCTCGGGGGGCCCAAGCTCCTACGAGCAGTACTTC.

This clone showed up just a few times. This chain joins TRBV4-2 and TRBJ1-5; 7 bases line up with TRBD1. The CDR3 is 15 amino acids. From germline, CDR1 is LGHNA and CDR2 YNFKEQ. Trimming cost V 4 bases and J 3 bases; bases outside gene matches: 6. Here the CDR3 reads CASSRDGQANQPQHF. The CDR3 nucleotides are TGTGCCAGCAGCCGGGACGGACAGGCCAATCAGCCCCAGCATTTT.

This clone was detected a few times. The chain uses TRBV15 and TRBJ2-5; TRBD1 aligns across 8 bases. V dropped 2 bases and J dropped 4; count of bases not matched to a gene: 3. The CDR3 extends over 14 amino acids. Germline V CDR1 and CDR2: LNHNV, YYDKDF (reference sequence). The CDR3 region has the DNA TGTGCCACCAGCAGACAGGGGGCGCGAGAGACCCAGTACTTC. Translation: CATSRQGARETQYF.

DNA for the CDR3: TGTGCCAGCAGTGCCCCAGCGGGAGGGTACAATGAGCAGTTCTTC. It codes for CASSAPAGGYNEQFF. The rearrangement links TRBV25-1 to TRBJ2-1; 10 bases map to TRBD2. Germline V CDR1 and CDR2: MGHDK, SYGVNS. The J segment lost 4 bases and the V segment lost 4 bases, leaving 4 bases of the junction unmatched. The CDR3 is made up of 15 amino acids.

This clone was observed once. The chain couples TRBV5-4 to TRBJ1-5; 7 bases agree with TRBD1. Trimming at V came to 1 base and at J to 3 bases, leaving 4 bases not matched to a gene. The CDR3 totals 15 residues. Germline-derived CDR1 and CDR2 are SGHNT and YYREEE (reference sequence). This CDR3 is CASSLRTGHNQPQHF. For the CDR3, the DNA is TGTGCCAGCAGCTTGAGGACAGGACACAATCAGCCCCAGCATTTT. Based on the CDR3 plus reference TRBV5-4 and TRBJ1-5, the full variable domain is ETGVTQSPTHLIKTRGQQVTLRCSSQSGHNTVSWYQQALGQGPQFIFQYYREEENGRGNFPPRFSGLQFPNYSSELNVNALELDDSALYLCASSLRTGHNQPQHFGDGTRLSIL.

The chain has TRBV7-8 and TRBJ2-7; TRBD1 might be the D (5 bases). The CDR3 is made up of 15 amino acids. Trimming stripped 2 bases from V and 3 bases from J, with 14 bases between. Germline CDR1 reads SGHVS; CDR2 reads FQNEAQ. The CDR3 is CASSLQGRVIYEQYF. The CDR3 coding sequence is TGTGCCAGCAGCTTACAGGGCAGGGTCATCTACGAGCAGTACTTC.

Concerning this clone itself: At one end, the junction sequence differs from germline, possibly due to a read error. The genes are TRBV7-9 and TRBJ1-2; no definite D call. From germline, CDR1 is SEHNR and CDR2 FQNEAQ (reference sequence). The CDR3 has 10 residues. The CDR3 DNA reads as TGTGCCAGCAGCTTAGATGAAAGCCTCTTC. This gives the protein CASSLDESLF. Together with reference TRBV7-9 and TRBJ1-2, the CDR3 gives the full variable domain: DTGVSQNPRHKITKRGQNVTFRCDPISEHNRLYWYRQTLGQGPEFLTYFQNEAQLEKSRLLSDRFSAERPKGSFSTLEIQRTEQGDSAMYLCASSLDESLFGSGTRLTVV.

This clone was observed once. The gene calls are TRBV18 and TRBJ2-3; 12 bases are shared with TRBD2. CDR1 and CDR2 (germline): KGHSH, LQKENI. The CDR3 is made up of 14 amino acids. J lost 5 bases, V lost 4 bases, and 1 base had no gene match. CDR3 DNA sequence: TGTGCCAGCTCACAACTAGCGGGGGGAGATACGCAGTATTTT. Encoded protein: CASSQLAGGDTQYF. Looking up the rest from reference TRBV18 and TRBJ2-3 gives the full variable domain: NAGVMQNPRHLVRRRGQEARLRCSPMKGHSHVYWYRQLPEEGLKFMVYLQKENIIDESGMPKERFSAEFPKEGPSILRIQQVVRGDSAAYFCASSQLAGGDTQYFGPGTRLTVL.

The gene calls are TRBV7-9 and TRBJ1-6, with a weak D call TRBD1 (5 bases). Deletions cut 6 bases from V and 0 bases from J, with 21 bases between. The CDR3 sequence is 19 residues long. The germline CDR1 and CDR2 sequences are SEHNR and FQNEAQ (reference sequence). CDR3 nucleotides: TGTGCCAGCAGTCACTACGGGAGCAGGGCAAGCTCCTATAATTCACCCCTCCACTTT. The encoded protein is CASSHYGSRASSYNSPLHF. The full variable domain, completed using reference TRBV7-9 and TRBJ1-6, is DTGVSQNPRHKITKRGQNVTFRCDPISEHNRLYWYRQTLGQGPEFLTYFQNEAQLEKSRLLSDRFSAERPKGSFSTLEIQRTEQGDSAMYLCASSHYGSRASSYNSPLHFGNGTRLTVT.

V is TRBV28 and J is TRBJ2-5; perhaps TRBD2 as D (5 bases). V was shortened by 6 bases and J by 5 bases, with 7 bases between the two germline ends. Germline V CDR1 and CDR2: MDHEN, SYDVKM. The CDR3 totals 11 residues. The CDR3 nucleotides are TGTGCCAGCAGATCGGGGGAGACCCAGTACTTC. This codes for CASRSGETQYF.

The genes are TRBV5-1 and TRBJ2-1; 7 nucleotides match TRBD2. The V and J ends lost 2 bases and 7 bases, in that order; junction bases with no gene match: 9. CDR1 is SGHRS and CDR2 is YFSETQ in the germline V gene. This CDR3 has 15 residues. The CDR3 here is CASSLRVAGQNEQFF. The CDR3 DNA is TGCGCCAGCAGCTTACGGGTAGCGGGTCAAAATGAGCAGTTCTTC.

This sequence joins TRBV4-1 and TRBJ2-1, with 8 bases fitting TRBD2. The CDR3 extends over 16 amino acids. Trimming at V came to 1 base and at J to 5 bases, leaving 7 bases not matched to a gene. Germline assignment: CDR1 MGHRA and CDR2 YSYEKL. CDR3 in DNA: TGCGCCAGCAGCCAAGGGCAACTAGCGGACAACAATGAGCAGTTCTTC. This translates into CASSQGQLADNNEQFF.

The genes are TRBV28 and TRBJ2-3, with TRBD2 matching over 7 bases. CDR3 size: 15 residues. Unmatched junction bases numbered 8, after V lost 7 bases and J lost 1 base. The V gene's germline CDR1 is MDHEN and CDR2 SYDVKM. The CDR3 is CASTGGSGGTDTQYF. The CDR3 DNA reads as TGTGCCAGCACGGGCGGGAGCGGTGGCACAGATACGCAGTATTTT.

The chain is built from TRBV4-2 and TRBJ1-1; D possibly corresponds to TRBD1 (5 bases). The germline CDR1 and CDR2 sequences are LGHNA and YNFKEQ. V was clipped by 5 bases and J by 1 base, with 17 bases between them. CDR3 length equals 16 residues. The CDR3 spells CASSSGGGGSNTEAFF. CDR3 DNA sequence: TGTGCCAGCAGCTCAGGTGGGGGGGGGTCGAACACTGAAGCTTTCTTT.

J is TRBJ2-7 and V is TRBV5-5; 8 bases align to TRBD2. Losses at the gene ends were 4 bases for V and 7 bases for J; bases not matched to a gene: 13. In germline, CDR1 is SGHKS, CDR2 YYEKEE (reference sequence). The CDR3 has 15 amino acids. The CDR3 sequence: CASSPGTRLGREQYF. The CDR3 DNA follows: TGTGCCAGCAGCCCGGGGACTAGATTGGGAAGGGAGCAGTACTTC.

CDR3 bases: TGTGCCAGCAGCTTAGATCCGTCGGTGAACACTGAAGCTTTCTTT. This translates into CASSLDPSVNTEAFF. The rearrangement uses TRBV7-9 and TRBJ1-1, with D unresolved. This CDR3 is built from 15 residues. Germline lookup yields CDR1 SEHNR and CDR2 FQNEAQ (reference sequence). V dropped 1 base and J dropped 0 bases, with 9 bases sitting between them.

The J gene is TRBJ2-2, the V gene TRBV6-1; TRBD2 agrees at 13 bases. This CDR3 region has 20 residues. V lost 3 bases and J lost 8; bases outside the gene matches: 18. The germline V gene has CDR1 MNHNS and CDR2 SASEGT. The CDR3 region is CASSDGTSGTLSPFWGELFF. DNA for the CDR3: TGTGCCAGCAGTGACGGGACTAGCGGGACCCTCAGTCCGTTTTGGGGGGAGCTGTTTTTT.

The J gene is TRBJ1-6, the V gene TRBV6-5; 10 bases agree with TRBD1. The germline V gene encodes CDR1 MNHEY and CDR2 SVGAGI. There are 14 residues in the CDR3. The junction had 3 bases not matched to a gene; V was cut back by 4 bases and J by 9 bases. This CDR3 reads CASSFDRGPSPLHF. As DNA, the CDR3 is TGTGCCAGCAGTTTCGACAGGGGGCCTTCACCCCTCCACTTT.